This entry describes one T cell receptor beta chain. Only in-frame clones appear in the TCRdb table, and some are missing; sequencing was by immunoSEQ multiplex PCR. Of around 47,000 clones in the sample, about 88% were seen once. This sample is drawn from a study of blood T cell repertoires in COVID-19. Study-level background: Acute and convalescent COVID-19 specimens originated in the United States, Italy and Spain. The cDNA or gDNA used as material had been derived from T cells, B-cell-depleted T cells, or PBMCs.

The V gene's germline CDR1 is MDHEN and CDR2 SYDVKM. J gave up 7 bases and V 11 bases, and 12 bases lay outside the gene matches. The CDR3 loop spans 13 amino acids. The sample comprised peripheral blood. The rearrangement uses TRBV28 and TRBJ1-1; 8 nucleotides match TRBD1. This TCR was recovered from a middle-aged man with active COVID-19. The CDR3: CALRQGNYSEAFF. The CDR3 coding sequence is TGTGCCTTACGACAGGGGAATTATAGTGAAGCTTTCTTT.